This TCR beta chain was identified during a study of T cell repertoires and HLA-DP antigens. Study in general: The donors, ranging 18-to-29 to 60-to-69 years, included a couple of males and one female. Sorted CD137+CD4+ samples averaged 218.4 ng DNA; pre-culture CD4+ samples, around 1,200 ng.

The study, taken as a whole, reports: The CD4+ repertoire was not split into naive and memory.

Primers targeted 54 TRBV and 13 TRBJ segments. Profiling relied on immunoSEQ multiplex PCR, and the TCRdb table lists in-frame clones only, not all of them. The sample shows around 110,000 clones, 80% to 95% of them seen only once. Concerning this clone itself: Its antigen is currently unknown.

The CDR3 loop spans 14 amino acids. V shed 4 bases and J shed 7 bases, with 14 bases lying between them. Germline loops: CDR1 SGDLS, CDR2 YYNGEE. The V gene is TRBV9, the J gene TRBJ1-4, with D possibly being TRBD1 (6 bases). The TCR sequence derives from a woman between 18 and 29 years old in good health and CMV-seronegative. Sequencing input: CD4+ T cells from PBMCs. The CDR3, as DNA: TGTGCCAGCAGCCCGGGGAGGGGGGGTGAAAAACTGTTTTTT. Protein sequence: CASSPGRGGEKLFF.